This T cell receptor (beta chain) was recovered during a study of blood T cell repertoires in COVID-19. As for the study in general: Whether acute or convalescent, the COVID-19 samples came from the United States, Italy and Spain. Sample material is recorded as cDNA or gDNA derived from T cells, B-cell-depleted T cells, or PBMCs.

Per the original data handling: Scientists estimated how many nucleated cells there were by amplifying reference gene primers. Produced via immunoSEQ multiplex PCR; TCRdb's table is partial and in-frame only. V and J calls and clone size are those listed in that table; D and trimming were worked out from the DNA. This sample carries tens of thousands of clones, 84% of them seen once, and the ten largest clones take 9.5% to 15%. CDR1 and CDR2 (germline): SNHLY, FYNNEI. Trimming took off 6 bases at V and 1 base at J, with 18 bases between the two ends. The CDR3 sequence is 16 residues long. The receptor's source is a human donor in a cohort sampled during active COVID-19. This chain connects TRBV2 to TRBJ2-5, with a possible D match to TRBD2 (5 bases). Sequences were obtained from peripheral blood. DNA of the CDR3: TGTGCCAGCAGGGATAGAGGGTCCCCACTCCAAGAGACCCAGTACTTC. Translation: CASRDRGSPLQETQYF. Full variable domain (remainder filled in from reference TRBV2 and TRBJ2-5): EPEVTQTPSHQVTQMGQEVILRCVPISNHLYFYWYRQILGQKVEFLVSFYNNEISEKSEIFDDQFSVERPDGSNFTLKIRSTKLEDSAMYFCASRDRGSPLQETQYFGPGTRLLVL.